This T cell receptor (beta chain) stems from a study of pediatric ulcerative colitis. V lost 4 bases and J 0 bases, leaving 10 bases between the germline ends. Germline lookup yields CDR1 LNHDA and CDR2 SQIVND (reference sequence). The CDR3 spans 16 residues. Measured with immunoSEQ multiplex PCR; TCRdb has only the in-frame clones, and not every one. The sample includes 40,000 to 55,000 clones, 78% of them seen just once. Remarks on this clone: Its antigen is as yet unknown.

During colonoscopy, one to two rectal pinch biopsies were collected. Study-level points and caveats: Compared with controls, ulcerative colitis showed greater blood-rectum clone sharing. Acute severe colitis showed lower rectal diversity from clonal expansions. Repertoires came from total lymphocyte DNA, so rare subsets like regulatory T cells may be missed.

The sequence derives from a girl aged 10-17 years with moderate ulcerative colitis. The rearrangement links TRBV19 to TRBJ2-6; D gene uncertain. Sample: gut tissue. CDR3 protein: CASSSMKLSGANVLTF. As DNA, the CDR3 is TGTGCCAGTAGTAGCATGAAACTCTCTGGGGCCAACGTCCTGACTTTC. Supplemented by reference TRBV19 and TRBJ2-6, the full variable domain reads DGGITQSPKYLFRKEGQNVTLSCEQNLNHDAMYWYRQDPGQGLRLIYYSQIVNDFQKGDIAEGYSVSREKKESFPLTVTSAQKNPTAFYLCASSSMKLSGANVLTFGAGSRLTVL.